Listed here are 4 T cell receptor beta chains from one sample, sequenced in a study of blood T cell repertoires in COVID-19. Sequenced by immunoSEQ multiplex PCR; TCRdb stores in-frame clones only, minus some. This table has fewer than 110,000 clones, approximately 81% appearing once. The specimen was peripheral blood. The receptors were sampled from a woman in her 70s with active or convalescent COVID-19.

The V call is TRBV24-1, the J call TRBJ2-3; 11 nucleotides line up with TRBD2. With V trimmed by 0 bases and J by 0 bases, 4 bases remained unmatched. The CDR3 is 18 residues long. Looked up from germline, CDR1 is KGHDR and CDR2 is SFDVKD. CDR3 nucleotides: TGTGCCACCAGTGATTTGGGAACTAGCGGGAGTAGCACAGATACGCAGTATTTT. The encoded protein is CATSDLGTSGSSTDTQYF.

This clone was seen just once. The rearrangement links TRBV20-1 to TRBJ2-3; D call uncertain. CDR3 length: 14 residues. Trimming cost V 5 bases and J 0 bases, with 12 bases left between them. The V gene's germline CDR1 is DFQATT and CDR2 SNEGSKA (reference sequence). The chain's CDR3 is CSAGGWASTDTQYF. The CDR3 region has the DNA TGCAGTGCTGGTGGGTGGGCCAGCACAGATACGCAGTATTTT.

The chain couples TRBV15 to TRBJ1-5; TRBD1 matches 7 bases. J gave up 9 bases and V 2 bases, and 16 bases lay outside the gene matches. Germline CDR1 LNHNV, CDR2 YYDKDF (reference sequence). CDR3 length: 17 residues. CDR3 bases: TGTGCCACCAGCAGAAGTAGAGGGGCAGGGGGAGAGCGGCCCCAGCATTTT. It is translated as CATSRSRGAGGERPQHF.

This sequence joins TRBV24-1 and TRBJ2-1, with D possibly being TRBD1 (6 bases). Trimming cost V 0 bases and J 9 bases, with 11 bases left between them. Germline V gene sequence: CDR1 KGHDR, CDR2 SFDVKD. The CDR3 length is 14 residues. This chain's CDR3 is CATSDLRTVSEQFF. The CDR3 DNA reads as TGTGCCACCAGTGATTTGAGGACAGTGAGTGAGCAGTTCTTC.